Listed below are T cell receptor beta chains from one sample, sequenced in a study of T cell responses to AZD1222 COVID-19 vaccine. Sequenced by immunoSEQ multiplex PCR; TCRdb stores in-frame clones only, minus some. The sample shows 150,000 or so clones, around four fifths of them seen only once. Material: peripheral blood, obtained on day 0 of MenACWY control vaccination. These receptors came from an adult in good health. Each CDR3 is given with its conserved first and last residue. Fields, in order: clone size, J gene, V gene, D gene, CDR3 DNA, CDR3 protein. D genes are given only for firm matches. Size is stated for part of the rows, as once, few or many counts, or as a class when the clone is expanded.

size: once; J: TRBJ2-5; V: TRBV27; D: .; DNA: TGTGCCAGCAGTTTGGGGTGGTGGGAGACCCAGTACTTC; CDR3: CASSLGWWETQYF
size: .; J: TRBJ1-6; V: TRBV5-1; D: TRBD1; DNA: TGCGCCAGCAGCTCCGGGACAGGGGATTCACCCCTCCACTTT; CDR3: CASSSGTGDSPLHF
size: .; J: TRBJ1-1; V: TRBV29-1; D: TRBD1; DNA: TGCAGCGCATATGGGACAGGTTACATGAACACTGAAGCTTTCTTT; CDR3: CSAYGTGYMNTEAFF
size: .; J: TRBJ2-2; V: TRBV3-1/TRBV3-2; D: .; DNA: TGTGCCAGCAGCCAAGGAGCGGGCCCCACCGGGGAGCTGTTTTTT; CDR3: CASSQGAGPTGELFF
size: .; J: TRBJ1-2; V: TRBV3-1/TRBV3-2; D: .; DNA: TGTGCCAGCAGCCAGAGTATAACCCCCAGGGACGGCTACACCTTC; CDR3: CASSQSITPRDGYTF
size: .; J: TRBJ1-1; V: TRBV28; D: .; DNA: TGTGCCAGCAGGGGGGGGACAATGAACACTGAAGCTTTCTTT; CDR3: CASRGGTMNTEAFF
size: few; J: TRBJ1-6; V: TRBV6-6; D: TRBD1; DNA: TGTGCCAGCAGTCGATCGACAGGGCTAGTCTCACCCCTCCACTTT; CDR3: CASSRSTGLVSPLHF
size: medium-sized; J: TRBJ1-2; V: TRBV29-1; D: .; DNA: TGCAGCGTGCCCACAGGGAACTATGGCTACACCTTC; CDR3: CSVPTGNYGYTF
size: .; J: TRBJ1-2; V: TRBV7-3; D: .; DNA: TGTGCCAGTTCTCAGGGCCCCAACTATGGCTACACCTTC; CDR3: CASSQGPNYGYTF
size: .; J: TRBJ2-3; V: TRBV3-1/TRBV3-2; D: TRBD1; DNA: TGTGCCAGCAGCCAAGATCTAGCAGGGACAGGGTCCACAGATACGCAGTATTTT; CDR3: CASSQDLAGTGSTDTQYF
size: .; J: TRBJ1-2; V: TRBV5-4; D: .; DNA: TGTGCCAGCAGCTTGGGGGGAAACTATGGCTACACCTTC; CDR3: CASSLGGNYGYTF